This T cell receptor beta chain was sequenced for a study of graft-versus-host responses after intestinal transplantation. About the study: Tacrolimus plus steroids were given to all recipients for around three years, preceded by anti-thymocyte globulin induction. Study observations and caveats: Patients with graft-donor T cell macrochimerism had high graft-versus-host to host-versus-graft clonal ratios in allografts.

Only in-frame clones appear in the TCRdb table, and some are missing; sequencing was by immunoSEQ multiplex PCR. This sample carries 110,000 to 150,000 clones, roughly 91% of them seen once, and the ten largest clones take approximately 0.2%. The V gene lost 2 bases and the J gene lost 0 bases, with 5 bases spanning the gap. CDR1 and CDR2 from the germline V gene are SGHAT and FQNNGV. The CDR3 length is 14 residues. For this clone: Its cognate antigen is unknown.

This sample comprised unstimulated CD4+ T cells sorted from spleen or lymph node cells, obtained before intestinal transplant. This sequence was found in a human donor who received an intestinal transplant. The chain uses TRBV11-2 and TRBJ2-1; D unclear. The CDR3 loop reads CASSLSSSYNEQFF. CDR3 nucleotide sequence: TGTGCCAGCAGCTTATCAAGCTCCTACAATGAGCAGTTCTTC.